This entry concerns a single T cell receptor beta chain. Its antigen is currently unknown. The data originate from a study of chemoradiotherapy in HPV16-positive cancers. Study-level points and caveats: During treatment, candidate HPV-specific clones and E7-related motifs expanded in tumor.

The CDR3 sequence is 17 residues long. Measured with immunoSEQ multiplex PCR; TCRdb has only the in-frame clones, and not every one. The sample carries fewer than 40,000 clones, about 90% recorded once. This specimen consisted of blood, obtained from a patient who underwent chemoradiotherapy. This chain links TRBV1 with TRBJ2-7; the listed D gene, TRBD2, was not tested against the DNA. TRBV1 is designated a pseudogene. The sequence came from a human donor with HPV-associated anogenital cancer. The CDR3 here is CTSSQDRTSGGPYEQYF. DNA for the CDR3: TGCACCAGCAGCCAAGATAGGACTAGCGGGGGGCCCTACGAGCAGTACTTC.